This T cell receptor (beta chain) was identified in a study of CXCR3-negative and CXCR3-positive naive CD8 T cells. UMI-tagged TRB cDNA libraries were built via 5' RACE. TCRdb re-called the 5' RACE reads, yielding one record per CDR3 amino acid sequence without DNA. The repertoire table contains tens of thousands of distinct CDR3 sequences. The sequencing input was naive CXCR3- CD8+ T cells from blood. Subset specified: CD45RO-CCR7+CD27+CD95- naive CD8+ T cells lacking CXCR3 (TNR3-). This TCR derives from a human donor in good health. Some clones in this sample may be carry-over from other donors' samples.

The CDR3 reads CASSWGSTGQLGAGELFF. The J gene is TRBJ2-2, the V gene TRBV5-4; TCRdb lists TRBD1, though no DNA is available to test this call. In germline, CDR1 is SGHNT, CDR2 YYREEE (reference sequence). This CDR3 contains 18 residues.